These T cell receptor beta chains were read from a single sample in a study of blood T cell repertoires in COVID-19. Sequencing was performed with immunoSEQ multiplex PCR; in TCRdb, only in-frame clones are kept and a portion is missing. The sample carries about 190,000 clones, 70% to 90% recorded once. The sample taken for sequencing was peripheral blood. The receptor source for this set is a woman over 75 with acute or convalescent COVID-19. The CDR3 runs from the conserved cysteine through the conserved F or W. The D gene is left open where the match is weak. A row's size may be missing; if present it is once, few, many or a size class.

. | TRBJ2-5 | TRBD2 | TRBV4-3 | CASSQDLPASGQETQYF | TGCGCCAGCAGCCAAGATCTTCCCGCTAGCGGTCAAGAGACCCAGTACTTC
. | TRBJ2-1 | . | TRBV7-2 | CASSSSPSYNEQFF | TGTGCCAGCAGCTCTTCCCCCTCCTACAATGAGCAGTTCTTC
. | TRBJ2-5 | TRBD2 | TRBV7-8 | CASSLGGRAGETQYF | TGTGCCAGCAGCTTAGGGGGGAGGGCCGGAGAGACCCAGTACTTC
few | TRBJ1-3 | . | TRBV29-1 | CSVEAGFSGNTIYF | TGCAGCGTTGAAGCGGGTTTCTCTGGAAACACCATATATTTT
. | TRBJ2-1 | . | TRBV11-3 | CASSLDPLYNEQFF | TGTGCCAGCAGCTTAGATCCCCTCTACAATGAGCAGTTCTTC
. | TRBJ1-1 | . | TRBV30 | CAWSFDGRGTEAFF | TGTGCCTGGAGCTTTGACGGGCGGGGCACTGAAGCTTTCTTT
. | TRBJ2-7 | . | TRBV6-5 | CASLTASYEQYF | TGTGCCAGCCTGACAGCCTCCTACGAGCAGTACTTC
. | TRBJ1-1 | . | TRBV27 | CASSLSGWGVGTEAFF | TGTGCCAGCAGTTTATCGGGTTGGGGGGTCGGTACTGAAGCTTTCTTT
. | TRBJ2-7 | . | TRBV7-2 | CASSLQSYEQYF | TGTGCCAGCAGCTTGCAGTCCTACGAGCAGTACTTC
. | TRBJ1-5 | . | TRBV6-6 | CASSYQGWDQPQHF | TGTGCCAGCAGTTATCAGGGTTGGGATCAGCCCCAGCATTTT
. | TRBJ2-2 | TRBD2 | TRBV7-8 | CASSLAQGLAAVVRAGELFF | TGTGCCAGCAGCTTAGCGCAGGGACTAGCGGCAGTCGTAAGGGCCGGGGAGCTGTTTTTT
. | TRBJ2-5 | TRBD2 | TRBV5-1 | CASSLAGLAGRETQYF | TGCGCCAGCAGCTTGGCCGGACTAGCGGGGCGAGAGACCCAGTACTTC
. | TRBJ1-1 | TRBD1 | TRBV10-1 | CASSGTGTGVTEAFF | TGCGCCAGCAGTGGAACCGGGACAGGGGTTACCGAAGCTTTCTTT
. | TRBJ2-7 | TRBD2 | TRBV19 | CASKTSGAVYEQYF | TGTGCCAGTAAGACTAGCGGGGCCGTCTACGAGCAGTACTTC
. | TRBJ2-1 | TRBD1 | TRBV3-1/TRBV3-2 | CASSPRTGSYRSPNEQFF | TGTGCCAGCAGCCCCCGGACAGGGTCCTACCGCTCCCCCAATGAGCAGTTCTTC
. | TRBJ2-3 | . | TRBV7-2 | CASSLASLGHTDTQYF | TGTGCCAGCAGCTTAGCCTCATTGGGACACACAGATACGCAGTATTTT
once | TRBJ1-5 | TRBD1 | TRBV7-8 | CASSLARQGQPQHF | TGTGCCAGCAGCTTAGCAAGACAGGGCCAGCCCCAGCATTTT
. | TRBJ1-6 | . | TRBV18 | CASSPMDSGNSPLHF | TGTGCCAGCTCACCAATGGACAGTGGTAATTCACCCCTCCACTTT
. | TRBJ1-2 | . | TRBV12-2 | CASRFVTGGAGYGYTF | TGTGCAAGTCGCTTCGTTACAGGGGGCGCTGGCTATGGCTACACCTTC
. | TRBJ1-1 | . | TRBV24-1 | CATSAATENTEAFF | TGTGCCACCAGTGCCGCGACAGAAAACACTGAAGCTTTCTTT
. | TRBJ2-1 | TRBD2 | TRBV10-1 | CASSPLAGGRNEQFF | TGCGCCAGCAGCCCACTAGCGGGAGGGCGGAATGAGCAGTTCTTC
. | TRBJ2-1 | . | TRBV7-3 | CASSPYRSSYNEQFF | TGTGCCAGCAGCCCATACAGAAGCTCCTACAATGAGCAGTTCTTC
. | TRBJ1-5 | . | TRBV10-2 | CASSEYDGGQHF | TGCGCCAGCAGTGAGTATGACGGGGGCCAGCATTTT
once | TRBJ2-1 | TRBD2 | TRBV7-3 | CASSLDGRAGNNEQFF | TGTGCCAGCAGCTTAGACGGGAGGGCCGGAAATAATGAGCAGTTCTTC
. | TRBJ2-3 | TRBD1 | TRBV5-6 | CASSRGRGTDTQYF | TGTGCCAGCAGCAGGGGGCGAGGGACAGATACGCAGTATTTT
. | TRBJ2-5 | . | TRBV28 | CASSLSGAGGETQYF | TGTGCCAGCAGTTTATCAGGGGCGGGTGGAGAGACCCAGTACTTC
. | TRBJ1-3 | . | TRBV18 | CASSPRDNSGNTIYF | TGTGCCAGCTCACCACGGGACAACTCTGGAAACACCATATATTTT
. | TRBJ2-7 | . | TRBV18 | CASSPGASFEQYF | TGTGCCAGCTCACCAGGGGCTTCCTTCGAGCAGTACTTC
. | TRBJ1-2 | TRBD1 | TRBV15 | CATSTGGGKSGYTF | TGTGCCACCTCCACAGGGGGCGGCAAAAGTGGCTACACCTTC
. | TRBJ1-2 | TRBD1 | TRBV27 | CASSHSGTGGSLSGYTF | TGTGCCAGCAGTCACTCGGGGACAGGGGGCTCGCTTAGTGGCTACACCTTC
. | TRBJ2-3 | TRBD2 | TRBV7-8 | CASRRLAGISTDTQYF | TGTGCCAGCAGAAGACTAGCGGGGATAAGCACAGATACGCAGTATTTT
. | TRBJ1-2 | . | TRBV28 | CATMLANYGYTF | TGTGCCACCATGTTAGCTAACTATGGCTACACCTTC
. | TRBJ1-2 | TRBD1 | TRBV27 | CASSFPGTGDYTF | TGTGCCAGCAGTTTCCCTGGGACAGGAGACTACACCTTC
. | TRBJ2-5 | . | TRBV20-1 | CSAEGAETQYF | TGCAGTGCCGAGGGAGCGGAGACCCAGTACTTC
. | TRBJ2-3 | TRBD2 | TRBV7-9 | CASSFRLAGNTDTQYF | TGTGCCAGCAGCTTCAGGCTAGCGGGAAACACAGATACGCAGTATTTT
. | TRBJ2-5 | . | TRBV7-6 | CASSSIGSAGETQYF | TGTGCCAGCAGCTCCATAGGGAGTGCGGGAGAGACCCAGTACTTC
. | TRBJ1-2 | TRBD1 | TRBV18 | CASSPQGVINPSYGYTF | TGTGCCAGCTCGCCGCAGGGGGTAATAAATCCGAGCTATGGCTACACCTTC
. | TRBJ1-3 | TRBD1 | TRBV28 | CASSLTGGLNTIYF | TGTGCCAGCAGTCTGACAGGGGGCTTGAACACCATATATTTT
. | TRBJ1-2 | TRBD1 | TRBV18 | CASSPQGQGYGYTF | TGTGCCAGCTCCCCCCAAGGACAGGGCTATGGCTACACCTTC
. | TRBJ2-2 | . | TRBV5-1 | CASSSDWLGGELFF | TGCGCCAGCAGCTCGGACTGGTTGGGAGGGGAGCTGTTTTTT